This T cell receptor (beta chain) was captured by sequencing in a study of a mutant IDH1 vaccine in newly diagnosed glioma. As to this clone: Its antigen remains unknown.

This table comes from immunoSEQ multiplex PCR, and its TCRdb copy is limited to in-frame clones, with some not included. The table lists 30,000 to 40,000 clones, around 80% of them singletons. Stated time point: week 35, safety follow-up. Every vaccine dose comprised 300 ug of mutant IDH1 20-mer peptide plus topical imiquimod. This receptor was identified in a man aged 40-49 years with glioma. Some clones in this sample may be carry-over from other donors' samples. The starting material was PBMCs, obtained from a glioma patient whose treatment included an IDH1 peptide vaccine.

The CDR3 spells CASNNLTNYGYTF. The CDR3 region has the DNA TGTGCCAGCAATAACCTTACTAACTATGGCTACACCTTC. This chain uses TRBV6-6 with TRBJ1-2; no definite D call. The V gene's germline CDR1 is MNHNY and CDR2 SVGAGI (reference sequence). V lost 7 bases to trimming and J lost 0 bases, with 9 bases between them. CDR3 size: 13 residues.